This paragraph reports one TCR beta chain. The table came from immunoSEQ multiplex PCR; TCRdb's copy has only in-frame clones and leaves some out. The sample shows about 170,000 clones, about 85% of them seen only once. J gave up 0 bases and V 5 bases, and 10 bases lay outside the gene matches. This CDR3 comprises 17 residues. From germline, CDR1 is SGHVS and CDR2 FQNEAQ. The data stem from a study of blood T cell repertoires in COVID-19. The sequencing input was peripheral blood. The rearrangement joins TRBV7-8 to TRBJ2-1, with 7 bases that match TRBD2. This clonotype originated in a woman aged 80 or older with COVID-19, enrolled during active disease. The CDR3 region is CASSPRQAGPSYNEQFF. DNA for the CDR3: TGTGCCAGCAGCCCCCGGCAAGCGGGGCCCTCCTACAATGAGCAGTTCTTC.